This T cell receptor (beta chain) was recorded in a study of cytomegalovirus exposure and HLA in healthy donors. This clone was seen just once. The junction departs from the called germline gene at one end, perhaps through a read error. This PCR relied on a set of 60 Vbeta primers and 13 Jbeta primers. Clones were sequenced by immunoSEQ multiplex PCR, and TCRdb holds only the in-frame ones, with some missing. The table lists roughly 140,000 clones, more than 65% of them singletons. The CDR3 is made up of 17 amino acids. Germline lookup yields CDR1 SEHNR and CDR2 FQNEAQ (reference sequence). This rearrangement joins TRBV7-9 to TRBJ1-5, with TRBD1 as a possible D gene (6 bases). This receptor was taken from a young man in good health and CMV-seropositive. The sequenced sample consisted of PBMCs. The CDR3 here is CSSSLREGDRSIQPQHF. The CDR3 DNA reads TGTTCCAGCAGCTTACGGGAGGGAGACAGGTCCATTCAGCCCCAGCATTTT.